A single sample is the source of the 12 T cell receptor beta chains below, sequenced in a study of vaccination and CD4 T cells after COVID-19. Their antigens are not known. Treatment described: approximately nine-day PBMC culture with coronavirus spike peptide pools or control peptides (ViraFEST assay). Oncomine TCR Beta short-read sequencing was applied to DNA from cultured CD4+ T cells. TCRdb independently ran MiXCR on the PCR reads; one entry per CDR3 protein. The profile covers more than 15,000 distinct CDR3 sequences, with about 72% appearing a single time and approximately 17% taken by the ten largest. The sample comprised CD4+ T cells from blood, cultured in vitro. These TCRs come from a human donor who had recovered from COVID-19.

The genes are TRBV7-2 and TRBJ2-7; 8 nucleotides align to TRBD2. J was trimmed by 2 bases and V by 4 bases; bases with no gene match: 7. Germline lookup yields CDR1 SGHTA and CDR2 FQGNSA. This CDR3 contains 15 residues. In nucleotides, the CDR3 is TGTGCCAGCAGCTCCCGACGACTAGCGACCTACGAGCAGTACTTC. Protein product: CASSSRRLATYEQYF.

The CDR3 nucleotides read TGCAGTGCAAGCCCCGCAGCGGGAGGGAGGTCAGATACGCAGTATTTT. Translated: CSASPAAGGRSDTQYF. The chain is built from TRBV20-1 and TRBJ2-3; 10 nucleotides agree with TRBD2. The V segment lost 6 bases and the J segment 4 bases; nucleotides outside the gene matches: 13. This CDR3 has 16 residues. CDR1 is DFQATT and CDR2 is SNEGSKA in the germline V gene (reference sequence).

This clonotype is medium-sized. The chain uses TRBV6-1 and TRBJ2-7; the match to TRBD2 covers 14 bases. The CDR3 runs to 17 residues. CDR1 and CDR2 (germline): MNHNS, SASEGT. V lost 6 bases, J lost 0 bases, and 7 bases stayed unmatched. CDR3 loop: CASSLRLAGGSSYEQYF. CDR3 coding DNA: TGTGCCAGCAGCCTAAGACTAGCGGGAGGGAGCTCCTACGAGCAGTACTTC.

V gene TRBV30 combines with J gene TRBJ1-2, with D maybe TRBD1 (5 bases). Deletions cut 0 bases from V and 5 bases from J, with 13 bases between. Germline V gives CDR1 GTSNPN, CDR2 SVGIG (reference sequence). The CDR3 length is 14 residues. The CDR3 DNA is TGTGCCTGGAGTGTGCAGGGAGGAAGGTATGGCTACACCTTC. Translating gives CAWSVQGGRYGYTF.

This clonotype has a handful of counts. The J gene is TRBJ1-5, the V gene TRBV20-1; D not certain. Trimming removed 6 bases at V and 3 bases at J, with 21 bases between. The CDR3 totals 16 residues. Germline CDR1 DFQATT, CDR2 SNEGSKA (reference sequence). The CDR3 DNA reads TGCAGTGCGCTCGACACGTTCGGGTCCTACAATCAGCCCCAGCATTTT. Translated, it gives CSALDTFGSYNQPQHF.

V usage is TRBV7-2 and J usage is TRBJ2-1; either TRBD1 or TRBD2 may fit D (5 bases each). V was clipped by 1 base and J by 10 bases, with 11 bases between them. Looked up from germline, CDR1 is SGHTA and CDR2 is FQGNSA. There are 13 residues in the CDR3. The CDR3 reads CASSLGTWGEQFF. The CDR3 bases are TGTGCCAGCAGCTTAGGGACCTGGGGGGAGCAGTTCTTC.

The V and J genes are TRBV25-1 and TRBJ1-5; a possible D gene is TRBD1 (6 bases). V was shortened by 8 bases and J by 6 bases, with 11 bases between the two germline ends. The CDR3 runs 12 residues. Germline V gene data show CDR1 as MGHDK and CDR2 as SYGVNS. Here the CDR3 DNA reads TGTGCCAGCCGGGGGGCGGGTCAGCCCCAGCATTTT. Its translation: CASRGAGQPQHF.

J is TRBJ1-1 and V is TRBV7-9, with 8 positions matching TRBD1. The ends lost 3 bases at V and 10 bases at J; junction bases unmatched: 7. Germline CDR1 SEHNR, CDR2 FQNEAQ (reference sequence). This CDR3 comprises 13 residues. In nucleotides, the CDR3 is TGTGCCAGCAGCTTTACTACAGGGGGTAGAGCTTTCTTT. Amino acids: CASSFTTGGRAFF.

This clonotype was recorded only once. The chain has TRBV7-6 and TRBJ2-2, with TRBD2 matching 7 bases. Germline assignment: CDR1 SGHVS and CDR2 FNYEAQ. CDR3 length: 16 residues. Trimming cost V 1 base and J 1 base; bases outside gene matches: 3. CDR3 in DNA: TGTGCCAGCAGCTTAGTCGCGGGGGTGAACACCGGGGAGCTGTTTTTT. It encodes CASSLVAGVNTGELFF.

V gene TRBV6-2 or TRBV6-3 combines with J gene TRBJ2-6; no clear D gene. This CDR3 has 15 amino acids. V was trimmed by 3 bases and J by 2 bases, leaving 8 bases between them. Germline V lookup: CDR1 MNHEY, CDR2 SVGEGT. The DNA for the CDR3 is TGTGCCAGCAGTTATTTCGGAACTGGGGCCAACGTCCTGACTTTC. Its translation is CASSYFGTGANVLTF.

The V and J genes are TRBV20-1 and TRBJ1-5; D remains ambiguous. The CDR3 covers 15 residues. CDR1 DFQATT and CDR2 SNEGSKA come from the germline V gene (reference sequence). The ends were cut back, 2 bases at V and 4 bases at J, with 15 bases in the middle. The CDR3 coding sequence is TGCAGTGCTAGAACAGAGATTGCATTTAATCAGCCCCAGCATTTT. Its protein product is CSARTEIAFNQPQHF.

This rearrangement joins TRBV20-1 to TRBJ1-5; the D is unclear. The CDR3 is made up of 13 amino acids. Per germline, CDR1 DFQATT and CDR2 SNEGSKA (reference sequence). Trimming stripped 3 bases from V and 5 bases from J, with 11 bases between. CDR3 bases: TGCAGTGCTAGGGGTAGGCAAGATCAGCCCCAGCATTTT. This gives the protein CSARGRQDQPQHF.